What follows are 28 T cell receptor beta chains derived from one specimen sequenced in a study of CD8 T cells in ankylosing spondylitis. TCRdb passed the 5' RACE reads through MiXCR, listing each CDR3 protein once. The sample has 130,000 or so distinct CDR3 sequences; about 6.4% are singletons. The sequencing input was blood, either unsorted or a sorted T cell fraction (not recorded which). These receptor sequences come from a male donor with ankylosing spondylitis or in good health (not recorded which).

The table lists this clonotype with many counts. This rearrangement joins TRBV5-1 to TRBJ2-1; 10 bases fit TRBD1. Germline V gene data show CDR1 as SGHRS and CDR2 as YFSETQ. Trimming removed 4 bases from V and 6 bases from J; junction bases left unmatched: 10. This CDR3 has 16 amino acids. CDR3 residues: CASSLIGTGVGNEQFF. The CDR3 DNA reads as TGCGCCAGCAGCCTTATAGGGACAGGGGTAGGCAATGAGCAGTTCTTC.

This clonotype was counted many times. The chain joins TRBV12-3 or TRBV12-4 to TRBJ2-1; D is unclear. The V and J ends lost 0 bases and 8 bases respectively, with 14 bases between them. This CDR3 is built from 15 residues. The DNA of the CDR3 is TGTGCCAGCAGTTTAGCGTCGCTAGTCTTACATGAGCAGTTCTTC. Its protein product is CASSLASLVLHEQFF.

In the case of this clonotype: A much larger clone is a single base away; this may be a read error. In DNA, the CDR3 is TGTGCCAGCAGCCCCTCGGGACTTCAAGAGAGGGCCAAAAACATTCAGTACTTC. It is translated as CASSPSGLQERAKNIQYF. This chain joins TRBV14 and TRBJ2-4; perhaps TRBD2 as D (6 bases). The ends were cut back, 4 bases at V and 1 base at J, with 20 bases in the middle. This CDR3 has 18 amino acids. The V gene's germline CDR1 is SGHDN and CDR2 FVKESK.

This clonotype has only a few counts. The chain carries TRBV5-1 and TRBJ2-5; 7 bases map to TRBD1. CDR3 length equals 16 residues. The V gene's germline CDR1 is SGHRS and CDR2 YFSETQ. The J segment lost 3 bases and the V segment lost 4 bases, leaving 12 bases of the junction unmatched. The CDR3 reads CASSRTAGTVKETQYF. DNA for the CDR3: TGCGCCAGCAGCCGAACTGCTGGGACAGTGAAAGAGACCCAGTACTTC.

V is TRBV30 and J is TRBJ2-7; D may be TRBD1 (5 bases). V lost 4 bases and J lost 3, with 16 bases in between. Germline loops: CDR1 GTSNPN, CDR2 SVGIG (reference sequence). This CDR3 has 14 amino acids. The CDR3 coding sequence is TGTGCCTGGACTCCTTCGGACAATTTCTACGAGCAGTACTTC. Amino acid sequence: CAWTPSDNFYEQYF. Drawing the rest from reference TRBV30 and TRBJ2-7, the complete variable domain is SQTIHQWPATLVQPVGSPLSLECTVEGTSNPNLYWYRQAAGRGLQLLFYSVGIGQISSEVPQNLSASRPQDRQFILSSKKLLLSDSGFYLCAWTPSDNFYEQYFGPGTRLTVT.

The V gene is TRBV28, the J gene TRBJ1-1; D remains ambiguous. Germline lookup yields CDR1 MDHEN and CDR2 SYDVKM. The CDR3 consists of 15 residues. Trimming pared 4 bases from V and 1 base from J, leaving 13 bases between. CDR3 sequence: CASSYFGPQNTEAFF. CDR3 DNA sequence: TGTGCCAGCAGTTACTTTGGGCCCCAGAACACTGAAGCTTTCTTT.

The table lists this clonotype with many counts. The gene calls are TRBV29-1 and TRBJ2-3; the D gene is possibly TRBD2 (6 bases). V lost 5 bases, J lost 2 bases, and 20 bases lay in between. The CDR3 spans 16 residues. Per germline, CDR1 SQVTM and CDR2 ANQGSEA. CDR3 in amino acids: CSVPLPGSAFTDTQYF. As DNA, the CDR3 is TGCAGCGTTCCCCTCCCCGGGAGTGCATTCACAGATACGCAGTATTTT.

As concerns this clonotype: Being one base from a much bigger clone, this may be a read error. Given the absence of the conserved phenylalanine or tryptophan at the CDR3 end, a read error is likely. J is TRBJ2-7 and V is TRBV5-1; 9 nucleotides align to TRBD1. Germline trimming cut 3 bases from V and 3 bases from J; bases unmatched to any gene: 7. The CDR3 has 15 residues. Germline-derived CDR1 and CDR2 are SGHRS and YFSETQ. This chain's CDR3 is CASSYATGGIYEQYL. CDR3 bases: TGCGCCAGCAGCTACGCGACAGGGGGGATCTACGAGCAGTACCTC.

This clonotype occurred many times. V is TRBV7-3 and J is TRBJ1-1, with D possibly matching TRBD1 (6 bases). The CDR3 is made up of 14 amino acids. The V and J ends lost 5 bases and 5 bases respectively, with 15 bases between them. CDR1 SGHTA and CDR2 FQGTGA come from the germline V gene. The DNA for the CDR3 is TGTGCCAGCAGCCAGCGGCCAGGGGTAACTGAAGCTTTCTTT. It yields the protein CASSQRPGVTEAFF.

Notes on this clonotype: Just one base apart from a much larger clone, this may be a read error. The gene calls are TRBV3-1 and TRBJ2-5; D gene uncertain. The CDR3 runs 12 residues. CDR1 is LGHDT and CDR2 is YNNKEL in the germline V gene (reference sequence). The CDR3, as DNA: TGTGCCACCAGCCAAGGGTCAGAGACCCAGTACTTC. As protein: CATSQGSETQYF.

This clonotype has a count of ten or more. The chain joins TRBV5-1 to TRBJ1-3; D might be TRBD1 (5 bases). CDR1 and CDR2 (germline): SGHRS, YFSETQ. V was clipped by 5 bases and J by 0 bases, with 18 bases between them. The CDR3 spans 17 residues. CDR3 residues: CASSRDPGSASGNTIYF. In DNA form, the CDR3 reads TGCGCCAGCAGTCGAGACCCAGGGTCCGCCTCTGGAAACACCATATATTTT. The full variable domain, with the rest looked up from reference TRBV5-1 and TRBJ1-3, is KAGVTQTPRYLIKTRGQQVTLSCSPISGHRSVSWYQQTPGQGLQFLFEYFSETQRNKGNFPGRFSGRQFSNSRSEMNVSTLELGDSALYLCASSRDPGSASGNTIYFGEGSWLTVV.

The table lists this clonotype with many counts. The J gene is TRBJ2-2, the V gene TRBV19, with D unclear. The length of the CDR3 is 15 residues. Trimming shortened V by 4 bases and J by 3 bases, and 12 bases separated the two germline ends. Germline CDR1 is LNHDA and CDR2 is SQIVND (reference sequence). The CDR3 here is CASSSASLYTGELFF. CDR3 DNA: TGTGCCAGTAGTAGCGCCAGCTTGTACACCGGGGAGCTGTTTTTT.

This clonotype was seen repeatedly, ten times or more. This chain joins TRBV10-3 and TRBJ2-7; D gene uncertain. The CDR3 is made up of 15 amino acids. Germline CDR1 reads ENHRY; CDR2 reads SYGVKD. Trimming removed 4 bases at V and 3 bases at J, with 16 bases between. The CDR3 nucleotides are TGTGCCATCAGTGTACTGACCGGGCCCGACTACGAGCAGTACTTC. This translates into CAISVLTGPDYEQYF.

This clonotype was detected ten times or more. The chain has TRBV2 and TRBJ1-4; no definite D call. Germline V CDR1 and CDR2: SNHLY, FYNNEI. Deletions cut 1 base from V and 2 bases from J, with 8 bases between. The CDR3 has 15 residues. The CDR3 spells CASSEDGHTNEKLFF. In nucleotides, the CDR3 is TGTGCCAGCAGTGAAGATGGGCATACTAATGAAAAACTGTTTTTT.

This clonotype appeared many times. J is TRBJ1-1 and V is TRBV5-1, with TRBD1 as a possible D gene (6 bases). V shed 1 base and J shed 6 bases, with 16 bases lying between them. The CDR3 has 15 residues. The germline V gene encodes CDR1 SGHRS and CDR2 YFSETQ. The CDR3 is CASSLLQGKGAEAFF. CDR3 nucleotide sequence: TGCGCCAGCAGCTTGTTACAGGGAAAAGGTGCTGAAGCTTTCTTT.

This clonotype was observed many times. The chain uses TRBV4-1 and TRBJ1-4; D gene unclear. Per germline, CDR1 MGHRA and CDR2 YSYEKL. The CDR3 has 13 amino acids. V lost 4 bases, J lost 8 bases, and 11 bases lay in between. The CDR3 nucleotides are TGCGCCAGCAGCCCCCGGACTATGGAAAAACTGTTTTTT. This codes for CASSPRTMEKLFF.

This clonotype was detected ten times or more. J is TRBJ1-2 and V is TRBV28; D is unresolved. CDR3 size: 11 residues. Germline V lookup: CDR1 MDHEN, CDR2 SYDVKM. Trimming stripped 2 bases from V and 6 bases from J, with 4 bases between. CDR3 sequence: CASSLNDGYTF. The DNA for the CDR3 is TGTGCCAGCAGTTTAAACGATGGCTACACCTTC.

This clonotype was counted many times. The chain joins TRBV29-1 to TRBJ2-3; D is uncertain. Looked up from germline, CDR1 is SQVTM and CDR2 is ANQGSEA. The CDR3 extends over 12 amino acids. V gave up 4 bases and J gave up 3 bases, with 8 bases separating them. CDR3 DNA: TGCAGCGTTGGATTTAGGACAGATACGCAGTATTTT. This translates into CSVGFRTDTQYF.

The sample holds many counts of this clonotype. The chain employs TRBV12-3 or TRBV12-4 and TRBJ1-5; 9 bases agree with TRBD1. J was trimmed by 7 bases and V by 6 bases; bases with no gene match: 4. The CDR3 spans 13 residues. The CDR3 loop reads CASSLDRGQPQHF. The CDR3, as DNA: TGTGCCAGCAGCCTGGACAGGGGACAGCCCCAGCATTTT.

This clonotype has only a few counts. CDR3 bases: TGTGCCAGCAGCCCCCTCGGGGGGGACCCTTACAATGAGCAGTTCTTC. Protein product: CASSPLGGDPYNEQFF. The J gene is TRBJ2-1, the V gene TRBV5-6; TRBD2 matches 8 bases. The CDR3 has 16 residues. CDR1 and CDR2 (germline): SGHDT, YYEEEE. V dropped 4 bases and J dropped 4; count of bases not matched to a gene: 10.

This clonotype has a count of ten or more. The J gene is TRBJ1-1, the V gene TRBV7-3; D is ambiguous. The CDR3 extends over 14 amino acids. Germline V gene data show CDR1 as SGHTA and CDR2 as FQGTGA. Trimming cost V 5 bases and J 6 bases, with 16 bases left between them. CDR3: CASSTGLNNPEAFF. The CDR3 DNA reads TGTGCCAGCAGCACGGGCCTAAATAATCCTGAAGCTTTCTTT. The whole variable domain, filled in from reference TRBV7-3 and TRBJ1-1, reads GAGVSQTPSNKVTEKGKYVELRCDPISGHTALYWYRQSLGQGPEFLIYFQGTGAADDSGLPNDRFFAVRPEGSVSTLKIQRTERGDSAVYLCASSTGLNNPEAFFGQGTRLTVV.

In this sample, this clonotype turned up many times. The chain has TRBV2 and TRBJ2-3; D possibly corresponds to TRBD1 (6 bases). The CDR3 has 17 amino acids. Per the germline V gene, CDR1 is SNHLY and CDR2 is FYNNEI. Trimming took 4 bases from V and 0 from J, leaving 17 bases between them. CDR3 nucleotides: TGTGCCAGCAGTGGGGAGTCGACAGGAATCAGCACAGATACGCAGTATTTT. Translation: CASSGESTGISTDTQYF.

This clonotype occurred many times. The genes are TRBV20-1 and TRBJ2-1; D perhaps matches TRBD2 (5 bases). The germline CDR1 and CDR2 sequences are DFQATT and SNEGSKA (reference sequence). V was cut by 5 bases and J by 6 bases, with 20 bases left in between. This CDR3 is 15 amino acids long. The chain's CDR3 is CSALGVTRTFNEQFF. DNA of the CDR3: TGCAGTGCTCTCGGTGTAACGAGGACTTTCAATGAGCAGTTCTTC.

This clonotype is judged medium-sized. The chain is built from TRBV29-1 and TRBJ1-2; D remains unclear. Germline CDR1 is SQVTM and CDR2 is ANQGSEA. CDR3 length: 11 residues. V was pared by 0 bases and J by 4 bases, with 3 bases between. The CDR3 protein is CSVEDRYGYTF. The DNA for the CDR3 is TGCAGCGTTGAAGATCGCTATGGCTACACCTTC.

As for this clonotype: A read error may explain this, as a much larger clone is one base away. The chain has TRBV29-1 and TRBJ1-5; perhaps TRBD1 as D (5 bases). Germline V gene sequence: CDR1 SQVTM, CDR2 ANQGSEA. The CDR3 has 13 residues. The CDR3 region is CSVARGDNPPQHF. Here the CDR3 DNA reads TGCAGCGTAGCTAGGGGAGACAATCCGCCCCAGCATTTT.

Ten or more counts support this clonotype. The chain uses TRBV5-1 and TRBJ2-5; TRBD2 aligns across 7 bases. Trimming at V came to 4 bases and at J to 3 bases, leaving 9 bases not matched to a gene. The CDR3 is 15 residues long. Germline V CDR1 and CDR2: SGHRS, YFSETQ. CDR3 DNA: TGCGCCAGCAGCGGCCTTGCGGGAGTTGAAGAGACCCAGTACTTC. This sequence encodes CASSGLAGVEETQYF.

This clonotype was seen ten or more times. The J gene is TRBJ1-1, the V gene TRBV12-3 or TRBV12-4, with a weak D call TRBD1 (6 bases). Trimming took off 6 bases at V and 3 bases at J, with 14 bases between the two ends. The CDR3 length is 14 residues. The CDR3 loop reads CASRPTTGYTEAFF. The CDR3, as DNA: TGTGCCAGCAGACCCACCACAGGGTACACTGAAGCTTTCTTT.

Ten or more counts support this clonotype. The chain employs TRBV18 and TRBJ2-1, with 9 positions matching TRBD2. This CDR3 has 16 residues. The V gene end was trimmed by 3 bases and the J gene end by 2 bases; junction bases not matched to a gene: 5. Germline V CDR1 and CDR2: KGHSH, LQKENI. The CDR3 here is CASSPLASGAYNEQFF. For the CDR3, the DNA is TGTGCCAGCTCACCGCTTGCTAGCGGGGCCTACAATGAGCAGTTCTTC.